This TCR beta chain was documented in a study of T cells in Graves' hyperthyroidism and ophthalmopathy. Amplification targeted TCR beta CDR3 regions from RNA transcripts. Carried out on the TCR CDR3, a first-round RT-PCR used the HTBI primer set. One entry per CDR3 protein results from TCRdb running MiXCR on the multiplex PCR reads. Among 450,000 to 700,000 distinct CDR3 sequences listed, about 45% were seen once. Between the trimmed V and J ends, which lost 6 bases and 0 bases, there was a span of 7 bases. Germline V CDR1 and CDR2: SQVTM, ANQGSEA. This CDR3 comprises 12 residues. The source is an adult woman with Graves' disease, either hyperthyroidism or ophthalmopathy (not recorded which). This chain links TRBV29-1 with TRBJ2-3; D uncertain. Sequenced input: peripheral blood or thyroid tissue (not recorded which). CDR3 protein: CSVKGSTDTQYF. The CDR3 region has the DNA TGCAGCGTAAAAGGGAGCACAGATACGCAGTATTTT.